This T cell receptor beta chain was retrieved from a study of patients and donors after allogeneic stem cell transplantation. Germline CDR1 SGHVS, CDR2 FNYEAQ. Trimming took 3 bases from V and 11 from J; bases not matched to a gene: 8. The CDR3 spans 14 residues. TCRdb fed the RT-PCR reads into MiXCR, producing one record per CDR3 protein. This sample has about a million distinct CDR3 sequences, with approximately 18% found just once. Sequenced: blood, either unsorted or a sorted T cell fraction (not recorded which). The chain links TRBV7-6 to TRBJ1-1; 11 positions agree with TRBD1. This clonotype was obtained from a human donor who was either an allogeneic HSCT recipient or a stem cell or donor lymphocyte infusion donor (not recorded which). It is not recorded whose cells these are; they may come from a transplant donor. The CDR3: CASSLPGQGARAFF. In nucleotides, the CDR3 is TGTGCCAGCAGCTTGCCCGGACAGGGGGCGCGGGCTTTCTTT.